This passage covers 28 T cell receptor beta chains from one sample sequenced in a study of cytomegalovirus exposure and HLA in healthy donors. PCR primers comprised 60 Vbeta and 13 Jbeta primers. Sequenced by immunoSEQ multiplex PCR; TCRdb stores in-frame clones only, minus some. Found here are around 210,000 clones; the top ten clones hold about 1%. Material: PBMCs. These receptors all stem from a woman younger than 45 in good health and CMV-seropositive.

The rearrangement joins TRBV6-5 to TRBJ2-1, with D perhaps matching TRBD2 (5 bases). Looked up from germline, CDR1 is MNHEY and CDR2 is SVGAGI. This CDR3 is 15 amino acids long. Trimming left V 5 bases short and J 1 base short, with 12 bases between. As DNA, the CDR3 is TGTGCCAGCAGTCCCGGGGTGAGGTCCTACAATGAGCAGTTCTTC. Its protein is CASSPGVRSYNEQFF.

J is TRBJ2-5 and V is TRBV6-1; D is unclear. The J call is doubtful: the DNA matches TRBJ2-7 better. CDR1 is MNHNS, CDR2 SASEGT, per germline. This CDR3 region has 11 residues. The CDR3 nucleotides read TGTGCCAGCATCTTATCCTACGAGCAGTACTTC. It codes for CASILSYEQYF.

The chain links TRBV27 to TRBJ2-3, with D tentatively TRBD2 (5 bases). CDR3 length: 16 residues. The germline CDR1 and CDR2 sequences are MNHEY and SMNVEV (reference sequence). V was cut by 5 bases and J by 0 bases, with 15 bases left in between. CDR3 in amino acids: CASSNFSGPSTDTQYF. For the CDR3, the DNA is TGTGCCAGCAGTAACTTCAGCGGCCCTAGCACAGATACGCAGTATTTT.

The rearrangement joins TRBV5-1 to TRBJ1-2, with D possibly being TRBD1 (5 bases). V lost 5 bases and J lost 6, with 17 bases in between. Germline V gene sequence: CDR1 SGHRS, CDR2 YFSETQ. The CDR3 is made up of 14 amino acids. The CDR3 region is CASRGEVGRHGYTF. The CDR3 DNA reads TGCGCCAGCAGGGGGGAGGTAGGACGGCATGGCTACACCTTC.

This rearrangement joins TRBV5-1 to TRBJ1-1; D possibly corresponds to TRBD1 (5 bases). V was pared by 0 bases and J by 0 bases, with 12 bases between. The V gene's germline CDR1 is SGHRS and CDR2 YFSETQ. This CDR3 has 16 amino acids. Here the CDR3 DNA reads TGCGCCAGCAGCTTGGTCCCAGGGCCCCTGAACACTGAAGCTTTCTTT. Its translation: CASSLVPGPLNTEAFF.

V and J are TRBV5-4 and TRBJ2-2; 12 bases align to TRBD2. Germline lookup yields CDR1 SGHNT and CDR2 YYREEE (reference sequence). CDR3 length: 17 residues. V gave up 5 bases and J gave up 3 bases; unmatched junction bases: 8. CDR3 region: CASSPMTSGRDTGELFF. In DNA, the CDR3 is TGTGCCAGCAGTCCGATGACTAGCGGGAGAGACACCGGGGAGCTGTTTTTT.

The chain carries TRBV7-9 and TRBJ2-1; 13 positions agree with TRBD2. This CDR3 spans 15 amino acids. Trimming at V came to 4 bases and at J to 7 bases, leaving 4 bases not matched to a gene. Germline V gives CDR1 SEHNR, CDR2 FQNEAQ (reference sequence). CDR3 DNA: TGTGCCAGCAGCTCTGGACTAGCGGGAGTAAATGAGCAGTTCTTC. Protein sequence: CASSSGLAGVNEQFF.

CDR3 sequence: CASSSTGQVGNTIYF. CDR3 coding DNA: TGCGCCAGCAGTAGTACGGGACAGGTCGGAAACACCATATATTTT. The chain is built from TRBV5-1 and TRBJ1-3; TRBD1 matches 8 bases. V lost 5 bases to trimming and J lost 4 bases; unmatched junction nucleotides: 8. Germline V CDR1 and CDR2: SGHRS, YFSETQ. The CDR3 runs to 15 residues.

This chain uses TRBV7-8 with TRBJ1-1; no definite D call. This CDR3 spans 14 amino acids. Looked up from germline, CDR1 is SGHVS and CDR2 is FQNEAQ. Deletions cut 5 bases from V and 1 base from J, with 11 bases between. The CDR3 DNA sequence: TGTGCCAGCAGCCAACAGCGGGGGAACACTGAAGCTTTCTTT. Its translation: CASSQQRGNTEAFF.

V gene TRBV7-9 combines with J gene TRBJ1-2; no firm D call. V was trimmed by 1 base and J by 4 bases, leaving 7 bases between them. In germline, CDR1 is SEHNR, CDR2 FQNEAQ (reference sequence). The CDR3 extends over 13 amino acids. This chain's CDR3 is CASSLGAIYGYTF. DNA for the CDR3: TGTGCCAGCAGCTTAGGGGCCATCTATGGCTACACCTTC.

The chain employs TRBV28 and TRBJ2-7; the match to TRBD2 covers 7 bases. The CDR3 covers 15 residues. Per germline, CDR1 MDHEN and CDR2 SYDVKM. V dropped 4 bases and J dropped 7; count of bases not matched to a gene: 13. Here the CDR3 reads CASSSPQGRGWEQYF. The CDR3 nucleotides read TGTGCCAGCAGTTCCCCCCAAGGGCGGGGGTGGGAGCAGTACTTC.

This rearrangement joins TRBV10-3 to TRBJ1-5, with no clear D. The ends were cut back, 2 bases at V and 9 bases at J, with 14 bases in the middle. The germline V gene encodes CDR1 ENHRY and CDR2 SYGVKD. The CDR3 extends over 14 amino acids. CDR3 sequence: CAISERSGERPQHF. CDR3 bases: TGTGCCATCAGTGAGCGGTCCGGGGAACGGCCCCAGCATTTT.

The chain links TRBV7-9 to TRBJ1-1, with D maybe TRBD1 (5 bases). The V gene's germline CDR1 is SEHNR and CDR2 FQNEAQ (reference sequence). V was cut by 5 bases and J by 0 bases, with 10 bases left in between. There are 14 residues in the CDR3. The CDR3 DNA sequence: TGTGCCAGCAGCAAGACAGCGTTGAACACTGAAGCTTTCTTT. Amino acid sequence: CASSKTALNTEAFF. The whole variable domain, filled in from reference TRBV7-9 and TRBJ1-1, reads DTGVSQNPRHKITKRGQNVTFRCDPISEHNRLYWYRQTLGQGPEFLTYFQNEAQLEKSRLLSDRFSAERPKGSFSTLEIQRTEQGDSAMYLCASSKTALNTEAFFGQGTRLTVV.

The chain uses TRBV9 and TRBJ2-2; perhaps TRBD1 as D (6 bases). Germline assignment: CDR1 SGDLS and CDR2 YYNGEE. The CDR3 consists of 16 residues. Trimming removed 4 bases at V and 3 bases at J, with 16 bases between. CDR3 amino acids: CASSQGSGADTGELFF. The CDR3, as DNA: TGTGCCAGCAGCCAGGGTTCAGGGGCTGACACCGGGGAGCTGTTTTTT. Using reference TRBV9 and TRBJ2-2 for the parts outside the CDR3, the full variable domain is DSGVTQTPKHLITATGQRVTLRCSPRSGDLSVYWYQQSLDQGLQFLIQYYNGEERAKGNILERFSAQQFPDLHSELNLSSLELGDSALYFCASSQGSGADTGELFFGEGSRLTVL.

The CDR3 nucleotides read TGTGCCAGCAGCGTAGTCGCGGGAGTCTCCTACAATGAGCAGTTCTTC. This encodes CASSVVAGVSYNEQFF. The rearrangement joins TRBV9 to TRBJ2-1, with 7 bases fitting TRBD2. Germline V gene sequence: CDR1 SGDLS, CDR2 YYNGEE. J lost 0 bases, V lost 0 bases, and 3 bases had no gene match. This CDR3 contains 16 residues. Full variable domain (outside the CDR3, taken from reference TRBV9 and TRBJ2-1): DSGVTQTPKHLITATGQRVTLRCSPRSGDLSVYWYQQSLDQGLQFLIQYYNGEERAKGNILERFSAQQFPDLHSELNLSSLELGDSALYFCASSVVAGVSYNEQFFGPGTRLTVL.

The chain recombines TRBV18 with TRBJ2-1, with 10 bases aligning to TRBD2. This CDR3 has 15 amino acids. The V segment lost 4 bases and the J segment 3 bases; nucleotides outside the gene matches: 3. The germline CDR1 and CDR2 sequences are KGHSH and LQKENI. The CDR3 coding sequence is TGTGCCAGCTCACGGGGGACTAGCGACTACAATGAGCAGTTCTTC. Amino acids: CASSRGTSDYNEQFF.

This chain uses TRBV18 with TRBJ2-7; TRBD2 matches at 10 bases. Trimming took 6 bases from V and 7 from J; bases not matched to a gene: 9. This CDR3 contains 14 residues. Germline assignment: CDR1 KGHSH and CDR2 LQKENI. The CDR3 DNA reads TGTGCCAGCTCCCCCCCTAGCGGGAGTGGAGAGCAGTACTTC. Translated: CASSPPSGSGEQYF.

The chain joins TRBV29-1 to TRBJ2-7; a weak D match, TRBD2 (6 bases). This CDR3 has 14 amino acids. Looked up from germline, CDR1 is SQVTM and CDR2 is ANQGSEA. Trimming stripped 0 bases from V and 6 bases from J, with 15 bases between. This CDR3 is CSVEDLDGRSEQYF. The CDR3 DNA is TGCAGCGTTGAAGATCTAGACGGGAGAAGCGAGCAGTACTTC.

The J gene is TRBJ2-3, the V gene TRBV5-1, with 8 positions matching TRBD1. The germline gives CDR1 SGHRS, CDR2 YFSETQ. Trimming took 4 bases from V and 4 from J; bases not matched to a gene: 2. The CDR3 sequence is 13 residues long. The CDR3 reads CASSTQGADTQYF. CDR3 coding DNA: TGCGCCAGCAGCACACAGGGGGCAGATACGCAGTATTTT.

This chain connects TRBV5-4 to TRBJ2-7; no clear D gene. Trimming took off 4 bases at V and 1 base at J, with 15 bases between the two ends. Per germline, CDR1 SGHNT and CDR2 YYREEE (reference sequence). The CDR3 consists of 15 residues. This CDR3 is CASSPGGSGSYEQYF. Here the CDR3 DNA reads TGTGCCAGCAGCCCTGGTGGTTCAGGTTCCTACGAGCAGTACTTC.

This CDR3 is CATAERGHEQYF. The CDR3 bases are TGTGCCACCGCCGAAAGGGGCCACGAGCAGTACTTC. The chain recombines TRBV15 with TRBJ2-7; TRBD1 is a possible D gene (5 bases). This CDR3 has 12 residues. The V gene lost 8 bases and the J gene lost 5 bases, with 13 bases spanning the gap. Germline values: CDR1 LNHNV, CDR2 YYDKDF (reference sequence).

The gene calls are TRBV5-1 and TRBJ1-4; TRBD1 is a possible D gene (6 bases). Trimming left V 6 bases short and J 2 bases short, with 14 bases between. Germline assignment: CDR1 SGHRS and CDR2 YFSETQ. CDR3 length: 15 residues. The CDR3 protein is CASNPGGATNEKLFF. CDR3 in DNA: TGCGCCAGCAACCCCGGGGGGGCGACTAATGAAAAACTGTTTTTT.

The V gene is TRBV5-4, the J gene TRBJ2-2, with D possibly matching TRBD1 (6 bases). V was trimmed by 2 bases and J by 5 bases, leaving 13 bases between them. This CDR3 contains 15 residues. The germline V gene has CDR1 SGHNT and CDR2 YYREEE (reference sequence). CDR3 residues: CASSFRQTGTGELFF. The CDR3 bases are TGTGCCAGCAGCTTCCGACAGACAGGTACCGGGGAGCTGTTTTTT.

The rearrangement links TRBV7-6 to TRBJ1-3; D possibly corresponds to TRBD1 (6 bases). V lost 5 bases and J lost 3, with 14 bases in between. Germline V lookup: CDR1 SGHVS, CDR2 FNYEAQ. This CDR3 comprises 15 residues. In DNA, the CDR3 is TGTGCCAGCAGCCTACCTCAGGGGTTTGGAAACACCATATATTTT. As protein: CASSLPQGFGNTIYF.

The chain combines TRBV11-2 with TRBJ1-1; D is undetermined. V lost 2 bases, J lost 0 bases, and 4 bases lay in between. CDR3 length equals 13 residues. In germline, CDR1 is SGHAT, CDR2 FQNNGV. The CDR3 sequence: CASSLSVNTEAFF. The CDR3 DNA is TGTGCCAGCAGCTTATCAGTGAACACTGAAGCTTTCTTT.

V and J are TRBV11-3 and TRBJ2-2; D may be TRBD2 (6 bases). The germline V gene encodes CDR1 SGHNT and CDR2 YENEEA. V was pared by 4 bases and J by 2 bases, with 11 bases between. The CDR3 totals 15 residues. The CDR3 here is CASSSVRGNTGELFF. The CDR3 DNA sequence: TGTGCCAGCAGCTCCGTGCGGGGCAACACCGGGGAGCTGTTTTTT.

As to this clone: Other DNA sequences of this sample code for an identical CDR3. V is TRBV5-1 and J is TRBJ1-2, with 10 bases matching TRBD1. The CDR3 totals 14 residues. Germline V gene data show CDR1 as SGHRS and CDR2 as YFSETQ. V lost 0 bases and J lost 4; bases outside the gene matches: 0. DNA for the CDR3: TGCGCCAGCAGCTTGGGGGACAGGGGCTATGGCTACACCTTC. Protein product: CASSLGDRGYGYTF.

The chain joins TRBV9 to TRBJ2-2; TRBD1 matches at 7 bases. The CDR3 extends over 14 amino acids. J was trimmed by 5 bases and V by 0 bases; bases with no gene match: 1. Germline V lookup: CDR1 SGDLS, CDR2 YYNGEE. CDR3 amino acids: CASSVETGTGELFF. The CDR3 nucleotides are TGTGCCAGCAGCGTAGAGACAGGGACCGGGGAGCTGTTTTTT.